The entry below describes one T cell receptor beta chain. TCRdb keeps only in-frame clones here, not all; method: immunoSEQ multiplex PCR. The sample yields around 260,000 clones, 88% seen once. The sample is drawn from a study of blood T cell repertoires in COVID-19. Overall study: Acute and convalescent COVID-19 samples came from the United States, Italy and Spain. The cDNA or gDNA used as material had been derived from T cells, B-cell-depleted T cells, or PBMCs.

V was shortened by 0 bases and J by 6 bases, with 11 bases between the two germline ends. The CDR3 is 14 residues long. Germline V CDR1 and CDR2: SGDLS, YYNGEE. The sample was peripheral blood. The genes are TRBV9 and TRBJ2-3, with D possibly matching TRBD2 (5 bases). This TCR was recovered from a human donor in a cohort sampled during active COVID-19. CDR3 nucleotides: TGTGCCAGCAGCGTAGAATTCGGGGTGGATACGCAGTATTTT. This encodes CASSVEFGVDTQYF.